The 19 T cell receptor beta chains given below trace back to one sample, sequenced in a study of blood T cell repertoires in COVID-19. Profiled with immunoSEQ multiplex PCR; TCRdb holds only in-frame clones, not every one. The repertoire holds 250,000 to 350,000 clones, roughly 88% seen once, with 2.5% to 3.5% in the top ten. The sample taken for sequencing was peripheral blood. These receptor sequences come from a woman in her thirties with active or convalescent COVID-19.

The chain's CDR3 is CASSFLSSGFTDTQYF. The CDR3 nucleotides are TGTGCCAGCAGTTTTTTGTCTAGCGGATTTACAGATACGCAGTATTTT. V and J are TRBV27 and TRBJ2-3; 7 bases map to TRBD2. This CDR3 has 16 amino acids. Per the germline V gene, CDR1 is MNHEY and CDR2 is SMNVEV (reference sequence). V shed 3 bases, J shed 3 bases, and the junction held 9 bases outside the gene matches.

J is TRBJ1-1 and V is TRBV18, with TRBD1 as a possible D gene (5 bases). The CDR3 extends over 17 amino acids. Trimming removed 0 bases at V and 0 bases at J, with 14 bases between. The germline V gene encodes CDR1 KGHSH and CDR2 LQKENI. In DNA form, the CDR3 reads TGTGCCAGCTCACCACCGGGGGGAGGATATTTGAACACTGAAGCTTTCTTT. Protein: CASSPPGGGYLNTEAFF.

J is TRBJ2-1 and V is TRBV4-1; tentative D call: TRBD2 (6 bases). The CDR3 loop spans 17 amino acids. V lost 0 bases to trimming and J lost 4 bases, with 16 bases between them. Germline loops: CDR1 MGHRA, CDR2 YSYEKL. CDR3 DNA sequence: TGCGCCAGCAGCCAAGAACCCCTCGCGGGGATGTACAATGAGCAGTTCTTC. Residues: CASSQEPLAGMYNEQFF.

This chain joins TRBV5-4 and TRBJ1-6; no reliable D call. The germline CDR1 and CDR2 sequences are SGHNT and YYREEE (reference sequence). This CDR3 has 14 residues. V dropped 9 bases and J dropped 2 bases, with 12 bases sitting between them. CDR3 nucleotide sequence: TGTGCCACTTGTACTAAGCCCTATAATTCACCCCTCCACTTT. Residues: CATCTKPYNSPLHF.

The chain has TRBV6-2 or TRBV6-3 and TRBJ2-7; the D is unclear. The V gene's germline CDR1 is MNHEY and CDR2 SVGEGT. The CDR3 has 12 residues. The V and J ends lost 6 bases and 1 base respectively, with 7 bases between them. The CDR3 coding sequence is TGTGCCAGCAGCCAGAGGTCCTACGAGCAGTACTTC. As protein: CASSQRSYEQYF.

CDR3 in DNA: TGTGCCAGCAGCGCCGACAGGGGTGTCAGTTCACCCCTCCACTTT. Translated: CASSADRGVSSPLHF. The chain has TRBV5-6 and TRBJ1-6, with TRBD1 matching over 8 bases. In germline, CDR1 is SGHDT, CDR2 YYEEEE. V trimming: 4 bases; J trimming: 9 bases; junction bases outside the gene matches: 9. CDR3 length equals 15 residues. The whole variable domain, remainder taken from reference TRBV5-6 and TRBJ1-6, is DAGVTQSPTHLIKTRGQQVTLRCSPKSGHDTVSWYQQALGQGPQFIFQYYEEEERQRGNFPDRFSGHQFPNYSSELNVNALLLGDSALYLCASSADRGVSSPLHFGNGTRLTVT.

This chain links TRBV13 with TRBJ1-2; tentative D call: TRBD1 (6 bases). V lost 0 bases, J lost 4 bases, and 15 bases lay in between. Germline V gene data show CDR1 as PRHDT and CDR2 as FYEKMQ (reference sequence). The CDR3 runs 16 residues. The DNA for the CDR3 is TGTGCCAGCAGCTTAGGCCACCAGGGGATCGGCTATGGCTACACCTTC. Encoded protein: CASSLGHQGIGYGYTF.

V gene TRBV7-9 combines with J gene TRBJ1-1; TRBD1 matches at 10 bases. The CDR3 has 16 amino acids. The trim removed 5 bases at V and 4 bases at J, leaving 10 bases unmatched. Germline assignment: CDR1 SEHNR and CDR2 FQNEAQ (reference sequence). The CDR3 DNA reads TGTGCCAGCAGCACCGGGACAGGGGTGTTTCGCACTGAAGCTTTCTTT. It specifies CASSTGTGVFRTEAFF. The variable domain in full, with the rest retrieved from reference TRBV7-9 and TRBJ1-1, is DTGVSQNPRHKITKRGQNVTFRCDPISEHNRLYWYRQTLGQGPEFLTYFQNEAQLEKSRLLSDRFSAERPKGSFSTLEIQRTEQGDSAMYLCASSTGTGVFRTEAFFGQGTRLTVV.

The CDR3 protein is CASSQDDRGRAEAFF. In DNA, the CDR3 is TGTGCCAGCAGCCAAGATGACAGGGGAAGGGCTGAAGCTTTCTTT. The gene calls are TRBV3-1 (or the pseudogene TRBV3-2) and TRBJ1-1, with 8 bases identical to TRBD1. Losses at the gene ends were 0 bases for V and 6 bases for J; bases not matched to a gene: 6. In germline, CDR1 is LGHDT, CDR2 YNNKEL (reference sequence). This CDR3 region has 15 residues.

The genes are TRBV9 and TRBJ2-6; 8 bases are a match to TRBD1. CDR1 and CDR2 (germline): SGDLS, YYNGEE. V was clipped by 0 bases and J by 2 bases; unmatched bases: 13. The CDR3 has 20 residues. Written as DNA, the CDR3 is TGTGCCAGCAGCGTAGTCCCCCGGACAGGGAGGTCTACTGGGGCCAACGTCCTGACTTTC. Amino acid sequence: CASSVVPRTGRSTGANVLTF.

This chain uses TRBV5-4 with TRBJ2-7, with D possibly matching TRBD2 (5 bases). Germline CDR1 is SGHNT and CDR2 is YYREEE (reference sequence). CDR3 length: 16 residues. Trimming stripped 3 bases from V and 0 bases from J, with 16 bases between. The CDR3 here is CASSSGGGFSSYEQYF. The DNA of the CDR3 is TGTGCCAGCAGCTCAGGAGGCGGATTCAGCTCCTACGAGCAGTACTTC. Complete variable domain (other parts from reference TRBV5-4 and TRBJ2-7): ETGVTQSPTHLIKTRGQQVTLRCSSQSGHNTVSWYQQALGQGPQFIFQYYREEENGRGNFPPRFSGLQFPNYSSELNVNALELDDSALYLCASSSGGGFSSYEQYFGPGTRLTVT.

The chain recombines TRBV5-4 with TRBJ1-4; TRBD1 agrees at 7 bases. CDR3 size: 15 residues. Unmatched junction bases numbered 8, after V lost 4 bases and J lost 5 bases. Germline CDR1 is SGHNT and CDR2 is YYREEE (reference sequence). The CDR3 region is CASSLQPGQNEKLFF. The CDR3 bases are TGTGCCAGCAGCCTCCAGCCGGGACAGAATGAAAAACTGTTTTTT.

The chain joins TRBV6-5 to TRBJ2-1; 15 bases fit TRBD2. After removal of 4 bases from V and 11 bases from J, the junction contained 9 bases not matched to a gene. This CDR3 spans 16 amino acids. Germline V lookup: CDR1 MNHEY, CDR2 SVGAGI. The chain's CDR3 is CASSSPRTSGGAQQFF. CDR3 sequence (DNA): TGTGCCAGCAGTTCCCCCCGGACTAGCGGGGGGGCGCAGCAGTTCTTC.

This clone was recorded only once. This chain connects TRBV4-3 to TRBJ2-7; D may be TRBD2 (7 bases). The length of the CDR3 is 13 residues. With 0 bases removed from V and 9 bases from J, the gap between germline ends came to 12 bases. The germline CDR1 and CDR2 sequences are LGHNA and YSLEER. The CDR3 reads CASSQEGRGAQYF. The CDR3 DNA follows: TGCGCCAGCAGCCAAGAGGGACGGGGGGCGCAGTACTTC.

V usage is TRBV6-1 and J usage is TRBJ2-5; D not resolved. The ends were cut back, 3 bases at V and 7 bases at J, with 12 bases in the middle. CDR1 is MNHNS, CDR2 SASEGT, per germline. This CDR3 has 13 residues. CDR3 protein: CASSDLGLGTQYF. CDR3 sequence (DNA): TGTGCCAGCAGTGACCTGGGCTTGGGGACCCAGTACTTC.

The V gene is TRBV30, the J gene TRBJ2-1, with D perhaps matching TRBD1 (6 bases). This CDR3 is built from 15 residues. The germline V gene encodes CDR1 GTSNPN and CDR2 SVGIG (reference sequence). V shed 0 bases and J shed 6 bases, with 15 bases lying between them. CDR3 sequence (DNA): TGTGCCTGGAGTGTTGGACAGACTTTATCCAATGAGCAGTTCTTC. Translating gives CAWSVGQTLSNEQFF. The full variable domain, in which reference TRBV30 and TRBJ2-1 provide the parts outside the CDR3, is SQTIHQWPATLVQPVGSPLSLECTVEGTSNPNLYWYRQAAGRGLQLLFYSVGIGQISSEVPQNLSASRPQDRQFILSSKKLLLSDSGFYLCAWSVGQTLSNEQFFGPGTRLTVL.

The gene calls are TRBV27 and TRBJ1-3; no firm D call. The CDR3 has 13 amino acids. Germline CDR1 and CDR2: MNHEY and SMNVEV (reference sequence). With 3 bases removed from V and 7 bases from J, the gap between germline ends came to 10 bases. Written as DNA, the CDR3 is TGTGCCAGCAGTTTTAGAGGGTCTAACACCATATATTTT. Encoded protein: CASSFRGSNTIYF.

V gene TRBV14 combines with J gene TRBJ1-1; no clear D gene. Germline V gene lookup returns CDR1 SGHDN and CDR2 FVKESK. The CDR3 covers 13 residues. Trimming left V 2 bases short and J 1 base short, with 5 bases between. CDR3 protein: CASSQLGNTEAFF. In DNA form, the CDR3 reads TGTGCCAGCAGCCAACTAGGGAACACTGAAGCTTTCTTT. The complete variable domain, with remaining parts taken from reference TRBV14 and TRBJ1-1, reads EAGVTQFPSHSVIEKGQTVTLRCDPISGHDNLYWYRRVMGKEIKFLLHFVKESKQDESGMPNNRFLAERTGGTYSTLKVQPAELEDSGVYFCASSQLGNTEAFFGQGTRLTVV.

This clone is a singleton in its sample. The V gene is TRBV15, the J gene TRBJ2-3, with TRBD1 matching 8 bases. The trim removed 3 bases at V and 3 bases at J, leaving 5 bases unmatched. Germline V gene lookup returns CDR1 LNHNV and CDR2 YYDKDF (reference sequence). This CDR3 has 15 amino acids. This CDR3 reads CATSSNRQGTDTQYF. The CDR3 DNA reads as TGTGCCACCAGCAGTAACAGACAGGGGACAGATACGCAGTATTTT.